This passage covers 9 T cell receptor beta chains from one sample sequenced in a study of T cells in Graves' hyperthyroidism and ophthalmopathy. RNA transcripts yielded amplified TCR beta CDR3 regions. HTBI primers drove first-round RT-PCR of the TCR CDR3. TCRdb passed the multiplex PCR reads through MiXCR, listing each CDR3 protein once. The data contain 390,000 or so distinct CDR3 sequences, roughly 14% of them singletons. Source material: blood. The receptors shown here come from a man aged 18 to 35 with Graves' ophthalmopathy.

The V gene is TRBV20-1, the J gene TRBJ2-3; TRBD2 matches 13 bases. The CDR3 spans 18 residues. Germline assignment: CDR1 DFQATT and CDR2 SNEGSKA (reference sequence). V lost 0 bases to trimming and J lost 4 bases; unmatched junction nucleotides: 10. The CDR3 region has the DNA TGCAGTGCTAGAGATGGCGACGGGACTAGCGGGGAATCAGATACGCAGTATTTT. It specifies CSARDGDGTSGESDTQYF.

This clonotype was observed at least ten times. The chain couples TRBV29-1 to TRBJ2-3, with 10 bases fitting TRBD2. V dropped 7 bases and J dropped 1; count of bases not matched to a gene: 8. Per the germline V gene, CDR1 is SQVTM and CDR2 is ANQGSEA. The CDR3 runs to 15 residues. The DNA of the CDR3 is TGCAGCGCCTCAACCGGGACTAGCGGCACAGATACGCAGTATTTT. This gives the protein CSASTGTSGTDTQYF.

In its sample, this clonotype was seen many times. This chain joins TRBV7-9 and TRBJ2-7, with TRBD2 as a possible D gene (6 bases). The CDR3 runs 16 residues. The germline V and J ends were trimmed by 5 bases and 5 bases, with 22 bases remaining between them. Germline CDR1 and CDR2: SEHNR and FQNEAQ (reference sequence). The CDR3 loop reads CASSPSFSGAPDEQYF. In nucleotides, the CDR3 is TGTGCCAGCAGCCCGTCCTTTAGCGGAGCCCCCGACGAGCAGTACTTC.

The chain has TRBV7-9 and TRBJ2-2; D is ambiguous. Germline values: CDR1 SEHNR, CDR2 FQNEAQ (reference sequence). The length of the CDR3 is 14 residues. V lost 2 bases to trimming and J lost 5 bases, with 9 bases between them. Written as DNA, the CDR3 is TGTGCCAGCAGCTTAATATTTGGGACCGGGGAGCTGTTTTTT. This encodes CASSLIFGTGELFF. The entire variable domain, with the rest obtained from reference TRBV7-9 and TRBJ2-2, is as follows: DTGVSQNPRHKITKRGQNVTFRCDPISEHNRLYWYRQTLGQGPEFLTYFQNEAQLEKSRLLSDRFSAERPKGSFSTLEIQRTEQGDSAMYLCASSLIFGTGELFFGEGSRLTVL.

This clonotype was counted between two and nine times. The V call is TRBV9, the J call TRBJ2-2, with D maybe TRBD1 (6 bases). Per the germline V gene, CDR1 is SGDLS and CDR2 is YYNGEE. Trimming removed 4 bases at V and 3 bases at J, with 16 bases between. This CDR3 has 16 residues. CDR3 region: CASSPGSDRYTGELFF. The CDR3 region has the DNA TGTGCCAGCAGCCCAGGATCTGACAGGTACACCGGGGAGCTGTTTTTT.

This clonotype was observed a handful of times. This chain uses TRBV19 with TRBJ1-5; D gene ambiguous. Per the germline V gene, CDR1 is LNHDA and CDR2 is SQIVND (reference sequence). The CDR3 runs 15 residues. V was cut by 7 bases and J by 2 bases, with 15 bases left in between. The CDR3, as DNA: TGTGCCAGTAAAACTAGCGGGAGTGGCAATCAGCCCCAGCATTTT. Translating gives CASKTSGSGNQPQHF.

This clonotype has ten or more counts. V is TRBV4-2 and J is TRBJ2-7; TRBD1 aligns across 8 bases. The V gene end was trimmed by 4 bases and the J gene end by 5 bases; junction bases not matched to a gene: 7. This CDR3 comprises 14 residues. Germline CDR1 reads LGHNA; CDR2 reads YNFKEQ. The chain's CDR3 is CASSPGTGMNEQYF. The CDR3 region has the DNA TGTGCCAGCAGCCCCGGGACAGGAATGAACGAGCAGTACTTC.

A few counts support this clonotype. J is TRBJ2-2 and V is TRBV3-1, with 10 bases that match TRBD1. This CDR3 is 17 amino acids long. CDR1 and CDR2 (germline): LGHDT, YNNKEL (reference sequence). The junction had 7 bases not matched to a gene; V was cut back by 3 bases and J by 3 bases. CDR3 sequence reads: CASSHSGTGVDTGELFF. As DNA, the CDR3 is TGTGCCAGCAGCCACTCCGGGACAGGGGTGGACACCGGGGAGCTGTTTTTT.

The table lists this clonotype with many counts. This chain links TRBV7-9 with TRBJ2-1, with D possibly TRBD2 on 6 matching bases. The germline CDR1 and CDR2 sequences are SEHNR and FQNEAQ (reference sequence). V was clipped by 1 base and J by 5 bases, with 15 bases between them. The CDR3 extends over 16 amino acids. CDR3 region: CASSLGARGLDNEQFF. The DNA for the CDR3 is TGTGCCAGCAGCTTAGGCGCCCGGGGGTTAGACAATGAGCAGTTCTTC.